The text below deals with one T cell receptor beta chain. Its specificity is not known. The record originates from a study of shared clonotypes between healthy human individuals. The CDR3 contains 14 residues. Germline V CDR1 and CDR2: MGHRA, YSYEKL. Trimming left V 1 base short and J 9 bases short, with 16 bases between. Every subset's genomic DNA went evenly onto several immunoSEQ plates. Using immunoSEQ multiplex PCR, the repertoire was profiled, and TCRdb retains in-frame clones only, with some absent. The sample contains about 2.1 million clones, around 95% of which appear only once. Regarding the study as a whole: The generation probabilities recorded for non-shared clonotypes fell below those of clonotypes shared by all four donors. Estimated clonotype richness was generally higher in naive than memory subsets.

It was CD45RO-negative cells, positively selected for CCR7, that made up naive CD8 cells, with terminally differentiated effector memory CD45RA+ cells excluded. Input material: naive CD8+ T cells from PBMCs. The chain carries TRBV4-1 and TRBJ2-7; D is undetermined. The receptor comes from a man aged 18 to 30 in good health. Some clones in this sample may be carry-over from other donors' samples. Here the CDR3 DNA reads TGCGCCAGCAGCCAAGTTCCAGGAGCGTACAGGCAGTACTTC. Amino acid sequence: CASSQVPGAYRQYF.